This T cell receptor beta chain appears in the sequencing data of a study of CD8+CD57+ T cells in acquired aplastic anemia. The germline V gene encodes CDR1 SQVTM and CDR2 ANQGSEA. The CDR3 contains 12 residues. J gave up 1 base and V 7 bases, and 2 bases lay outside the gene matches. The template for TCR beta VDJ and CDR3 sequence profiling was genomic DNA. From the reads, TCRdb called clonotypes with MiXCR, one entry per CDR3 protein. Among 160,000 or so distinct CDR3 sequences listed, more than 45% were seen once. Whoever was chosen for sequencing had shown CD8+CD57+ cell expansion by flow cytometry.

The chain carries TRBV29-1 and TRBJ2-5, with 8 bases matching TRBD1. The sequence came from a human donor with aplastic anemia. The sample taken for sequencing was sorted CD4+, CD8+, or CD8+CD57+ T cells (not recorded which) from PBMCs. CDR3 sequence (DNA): TGCAGCGCAGGACAGGGCCAAGAGACCCAGTACTTC. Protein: CSAGQGQETQYF.